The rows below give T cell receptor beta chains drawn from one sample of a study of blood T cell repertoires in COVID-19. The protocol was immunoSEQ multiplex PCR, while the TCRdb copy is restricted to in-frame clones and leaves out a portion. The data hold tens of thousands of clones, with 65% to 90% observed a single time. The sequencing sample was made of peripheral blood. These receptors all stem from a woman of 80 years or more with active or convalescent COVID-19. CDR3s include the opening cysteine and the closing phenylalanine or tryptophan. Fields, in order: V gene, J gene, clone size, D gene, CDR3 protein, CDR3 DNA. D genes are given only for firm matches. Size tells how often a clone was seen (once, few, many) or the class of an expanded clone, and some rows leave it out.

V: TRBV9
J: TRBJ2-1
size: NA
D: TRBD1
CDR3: CASSVGQGPSYNEQFF
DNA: TGTGCCAGCAGCGTTGGACAGGGACCATCCTACAATGAGCAGTTCTTC

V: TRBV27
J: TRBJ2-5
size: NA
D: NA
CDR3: CASSLRLAKEETQYF
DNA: TGTGCCAGCAGTTTGAGACTGGCGAAGGAAGAGACCCAGTACTTC

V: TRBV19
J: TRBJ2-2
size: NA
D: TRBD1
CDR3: CASSSQGDTGELFF
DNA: TGTGCCAGTAGTTCTCAGGGGGACACCGGGGAGCTGTTTTTT

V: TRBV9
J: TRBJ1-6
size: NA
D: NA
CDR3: CASSVGQPNSPLHF
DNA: TGTGCCAGCAGCGTAGGACAGCCTAATTCACCCCTCCACTTT

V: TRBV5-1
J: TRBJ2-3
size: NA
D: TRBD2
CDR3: CASSRTSGRADTQYF
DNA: TGCGCCAGCAGCAGGACTAGCGGGAGAGCAGATACGCAGTATTTT

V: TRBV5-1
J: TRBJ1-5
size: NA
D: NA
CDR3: CASSLDVGGNQPQHF
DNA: TGCGCCAGCAGCTTGGATGTAGGAGGGAATCAGCCCCAGCATTTT

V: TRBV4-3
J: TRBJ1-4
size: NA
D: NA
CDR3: CASSQTGTTNEKLFF
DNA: TGCGCCAGCAGCCAGACCGGGACAACTAATGAAAAACTGTTTTTT

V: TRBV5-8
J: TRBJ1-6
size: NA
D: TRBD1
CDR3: CASSFTGEIHSPLHF
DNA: TGTGCCAGCAGCTTTACAGGGGAGATCCATTCACCCCTCCACTTT

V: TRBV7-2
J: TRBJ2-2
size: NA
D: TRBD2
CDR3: CASSLARGAGGELFF
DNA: TGTGCCAGCAGCTTAGCGCGGGGGGCTGGCGGGGAGCTGTTTTTT

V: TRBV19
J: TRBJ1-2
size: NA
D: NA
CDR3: CASTNGQFYGYTF
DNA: TGTGCCAGTACCAACGGACAGTTTTATGGCTACACCTTC

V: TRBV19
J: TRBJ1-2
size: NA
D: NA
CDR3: CASRGTGPIGGYTF
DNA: TGTGCCAGTAGGGGTACAGGGCCCATAGGTGGCTACACCTTC

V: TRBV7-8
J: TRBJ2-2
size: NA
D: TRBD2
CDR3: CASSPTSGRVGTGELFF
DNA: TGTGCCAGCAGCCCCACTAGCGGGAGGGTTGGCACCGGGGAGCTGTTTTTT

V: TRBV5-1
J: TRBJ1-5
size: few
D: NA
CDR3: CASSSSGGNQPQHF
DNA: TGCGCCAGCAGCTCATCCGGGGGCAATCAGCCCCAGCATTTT

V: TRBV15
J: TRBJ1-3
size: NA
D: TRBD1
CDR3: CATSTDRASGNTIYF
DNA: TGTGCCACCAGCACGGACAGGGCCTCTGGAAACACCATATATTTT

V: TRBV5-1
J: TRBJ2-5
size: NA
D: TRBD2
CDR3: CASSLAPSGGALVTQYF
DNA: TGCGCCAGCAGCTTGGCTCCTAGCGGGGGGGCCCTAGTGACCCAGTACTTC

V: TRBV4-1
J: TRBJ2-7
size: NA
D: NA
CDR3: CASSRSSGGIRSYEQYF
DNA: TGCGCCAGCAGCCGAAGCTCCGGGGGAATTAGGTCCTACGAGCAGTACTTC

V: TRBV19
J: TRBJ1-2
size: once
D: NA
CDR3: CASSISPGNYGYTF
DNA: TGTGCCAGTAGTATATCTCCCGGGAACTATGGCTACACCTTC

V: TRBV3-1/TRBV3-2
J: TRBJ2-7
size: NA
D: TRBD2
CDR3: CASSQGAGGPEEQYF
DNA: TGTGCCAGCAGCCAAGGGGCGGGAGGGCCGGAGGAGCAGTACTTC

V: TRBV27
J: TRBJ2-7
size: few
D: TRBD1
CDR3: CASSPSLDRETHEQYF
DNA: TGTGCCAGCAGTCCATCCCTGGACAGGGAGACCCACGAGCAGTACTTC

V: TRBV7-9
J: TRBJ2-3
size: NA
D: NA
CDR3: CASSFRGTDTQYF
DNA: TGTGCCAGCAGCTTCCGGGGAACAGATACGCAGTATTTT

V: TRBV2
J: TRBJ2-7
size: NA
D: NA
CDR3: CASRPSGQFSYEQYF
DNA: TGTGCTTCAAGGCCCTCCGGACAGTTTTCCTACGAGCAGTACTTC

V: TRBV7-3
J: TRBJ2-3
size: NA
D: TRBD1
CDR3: CASSLDRGSTDTQYF
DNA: TGTGCCAGCAGCTTAGACAGGGGTAGCACAGATACGCAGTATTTT

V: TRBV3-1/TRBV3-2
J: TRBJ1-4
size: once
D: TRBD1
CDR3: CASSQGGTGLNEKLFF
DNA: TGTGCCAGCAGCCAAGGGGGGACAGGGCTTAATGAAAAACTGTTTTTT

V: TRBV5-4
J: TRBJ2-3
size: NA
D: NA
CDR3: CASSLALKTVSTDTQYF
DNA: TGTGCCAGCAGCTTGGCCCTTAAGACAGTTAGCACAGATACGCAGTATTTT

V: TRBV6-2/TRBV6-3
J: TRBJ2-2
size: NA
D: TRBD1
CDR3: CASSRQGAYTGELFF
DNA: TGTGCCAGCAGCAGACAGGGGGCCTACACCGGGGAGCTGTTTTTT

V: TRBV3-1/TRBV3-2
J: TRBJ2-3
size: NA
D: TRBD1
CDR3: CASSRDFGTGPSDTQYF
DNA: TGTGCCAGCAGCCGCGATTTCGGGACAGGGCCTTCAGATACGCAGTATTTT

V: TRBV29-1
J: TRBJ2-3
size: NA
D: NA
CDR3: CSVEDPLAPTDTQYF
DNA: TGCAGCGTTGAAGATCCCCTAGCGCCCACAGATACGCAGTATTTT

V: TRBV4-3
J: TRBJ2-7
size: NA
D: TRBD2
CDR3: CASSPHSSGRVYEQYF
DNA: TGCGCCAGCAGCCCTCACTCTAGCGGGAGGGTCTACGAGCAGTACTTC

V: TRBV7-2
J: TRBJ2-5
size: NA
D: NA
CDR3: CASSFTGTTSRETQYF
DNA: TGTGCCAGCAGTTTTACGGGGACAACAAGCCGGGAGACCCAGTACTTC

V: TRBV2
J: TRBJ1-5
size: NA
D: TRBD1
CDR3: CASRGQGVSNQPQHF
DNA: TGTGCCAGCAGGGGACAGGGAGTAAGCAATCAGCCCCAGCATTTT

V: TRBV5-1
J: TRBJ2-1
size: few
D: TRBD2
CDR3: CASSSPSGNEQFF
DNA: TGCGCCAGCAGCTCGCCTAGCGGGAATGAGCAGTTCTTC

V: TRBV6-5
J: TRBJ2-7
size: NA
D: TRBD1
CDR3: CASSYGKGAQQYF
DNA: TGTGCCAGCAGTTACGGGAAGGGGGCTCAGCAGTACTTC

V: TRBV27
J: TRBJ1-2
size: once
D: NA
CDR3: CASSARLGPYSANYGYTF
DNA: TGTGCCAGCAGTGCCCGGCTGGGGCCGTACTCAGCTAACTATGGCTACACCTTC

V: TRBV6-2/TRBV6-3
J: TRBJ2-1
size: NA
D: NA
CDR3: CASSYDSSYNEQFF
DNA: TGTGCCAGCAGTTACGATAGCTCCTACAATGAGCAGTTCTTC

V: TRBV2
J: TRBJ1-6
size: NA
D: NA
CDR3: CASSVARTNSPLHF
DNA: TGTGCCAGCAGTGTTGCCAGGACAAATTCACCCCTCCACTTT

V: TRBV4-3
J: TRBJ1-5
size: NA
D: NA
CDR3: CASSQELTLSNQPQHF
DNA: TGCGCCAGCAGCCAAGAACTTACCCTTAGCAATCAGCCCCAGCATTTT

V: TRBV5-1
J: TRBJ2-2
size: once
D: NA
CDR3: CASSLSDWARGSYTGELFF
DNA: TGCGCCAGCAGCTTGTCGGATTGGGCAAGAGGGTCCTACACCGGGGAGCTGTTTTTT

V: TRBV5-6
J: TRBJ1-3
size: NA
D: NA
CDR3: CASSPGVRSGNTIYF
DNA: TGTGCCAGCAGCCCGGGAGTACGCTCTGGAAACACCATATATTTT

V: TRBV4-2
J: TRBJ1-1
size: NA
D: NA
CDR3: CASSPRQAVNTEAFF
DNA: TGTGCCAGCAGCCCGAGACAGGCCGTGAACACTGAAGCTTTCTTT

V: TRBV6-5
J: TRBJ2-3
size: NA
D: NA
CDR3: CASRAGTDTQYF
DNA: TGTGCCAGCAGAGCCGGGACAGATACGCAGTATTTT

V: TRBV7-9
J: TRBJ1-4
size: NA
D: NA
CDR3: CASSLGQDYEKLFF
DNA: TGTGCCAGCAGCTTAGGACAGGACTATGAAAAACTGTTTTTT

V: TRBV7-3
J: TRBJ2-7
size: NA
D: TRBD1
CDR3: CASSIQGSYEQYF
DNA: TGTGCCAGCAGCATACAGGGGTCCTACGAGCAGTACTTC

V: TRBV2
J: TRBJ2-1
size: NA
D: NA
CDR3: CASRPLLGSPNEQFF
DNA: TGTGCCAGCAGGCCGCTACTAGGATCCCCCAATGAGCAGTTCTTC

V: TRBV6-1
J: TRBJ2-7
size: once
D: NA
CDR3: CASSDGSFLSYEQYF
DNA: TGTGCCAGCAGTGACGGGTCCTTTCTCTCCTACGAGCAGTACTTC

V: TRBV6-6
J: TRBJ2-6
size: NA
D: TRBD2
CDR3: CASSPGGGLVSGANVLTF
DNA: TGTGCCAGCAGTCCGGGCGGGGGTTTGGTTTCTGGGGCCAACGTCCTGACTTTC